One and the same sample provided the 24 T cell receptor beta chains below, sequenced in a study of blood T cells in healthy people across ages. A sample-barcoded 5' primer and a J-beta primer mix were used in a second PCR of about 6 to 11 cycles. One entry per CDR3 protein, called by TCRdb with MiXCR from the 5' RACE reads. The sample lists approximately 1.5 million distinct CDR3 sequences, 30% to 40% seen once, with approximately 10% in the top ten. Sequenced sample: blood. The receptor source for this set is a woman aged 25 to 45 in good health.

This clonotype has a count of ten or more. The chain recombines TRBV5-7 with TRBJ2-7, with D tentatively TRBD1 (5 bases). TRBV5-7 is classed as an ORF, of uncertain function. The CDR3 runs to 14 residues. V lost 4 bases to trimming and J lost 3 bases, with 14 bases between them. The CDR3 nucleotides are TGTGCCAGCAGCCTACCCGGACAAATCTACGAGCAGTACTTC. Its protein product is CASSLPGQIYEQYF.

The rearrangement uses TRBV10-3 and TRBJ2-1, with 9 positions matching TRBD1. The ends lost 0 bases at V and 11 bases at J; junction bases unmatched: 11. The CDR3 is 16 amino acids. Germline-derived CDR1 and CDR2 are ENHRY and SYGVKD. The CDR3 sequence is CAISESGLGTGSKQFF. The CDR3 DNA is TGTGCCATCAGTGAGTCAGGGTTGGGGACAGGGTCTAAGCAGTTCTTC.

This clonotype showed up just once. The chain has TRBV10-3 and TRBJ2-1, with a possible D match to TRBD1 (6 bases). Trimming took off 2 bases at V and 10 bases at J, with 9 bases between the two ends. CDR3 length equals 12 residues. CDR1 and CDR2 (germline): ENHRY, SYGVKD. CDR3 protein: CAISEPTGEQFF. The CDR3 DNA follows: TGTGCCATCAGTGAGCCGACAGGAGAGCAGTTCTTC.

In this sample, this clonotype turned up a few times. The rearrangement links TRBV6-5 to TRBJ2-3; either TRBD1 or TRBD2 may supply D (6 bases each). The CDR3 is 14 residues long. The V end lost 6 bases, the J end lost 6 bases, and 16 bases lay between the germline ends. CDR1 is MNHEY and CDR2 is SVGAGI in the germline V gene. CDR3 nucleotide sequence: TGTGCCAGCAGCCGGGGGCGCCTTAGGGATACGCAGTATTTT. This gives the protein CASSRGRLRDTQYF.

As to this clonotype: Compared with germline, one end of the junction differs, possibly owing to a read error. This chain joins TRBV20-1 and TRBJ2-3; D is possibly TRBD1 (6 bases). Germline CDR1 reads DFQATT; CDR2 reads SNEGSKA (reference sequence). The CDR3 length is 14 residues. This CDR3 reads CSVRSRGPLDTQYF. CDR3 in DNA: TGCAGTGTTAGATCCAGGGGACCCCTAGATACGCAGTATTTT.

This chain joins TRBV2 and TRBJ2-5; D might be TRBD2 (6 bases). V lost 7 bases to trimming and J lost 11 bases, with 23 bases between them. Germline V gene data show CDR1 as SNHLY and CDR2 as FYNNEI. The CDR3 runs to 14 residues. CDR3 DNA: TGTGCCAGCATAGCATTGGGAGGTTACAATGAGCAGTACTTC. Translated: CASIALGGYNEQYF.

This clonotype was counted between two and nine times. This rearrangement joins TRBV6-5 to TRBJ2-1; D might be TRBD2 (6 bases). Germline V gene data show CDR1 as MNHEY and CDR2 as SVGAGI. V gave up 5 bases and J gave up 2 bases, with 19 bases separating them. The CDR3 extends over 17 amino acids. CDR3 nucleotides: TGTGCCAGCAGTGGACCGAGTACCGGGACTCCCTACAATGAGCAGTTCTTC. This translates into CASSGPSTGTPYNEQFF.

This clonotype appeared many times. The chain has TRBV10-3 and TRBJ2-7; TRBD2 matches at 12 bases. Trimming took 6 bases from V and 3 from J; bases not matched to a gene: 12. Germline V gene data show CDR1 as ENHRY and CDR2 as SYGVKD. This CDR3 is built from 17 residues. CDR3 amino acids: CAISTGLAGTNGYEQYF. The CDR3 nucleotides are TGTGCCATCAGCACCGGACTAGCGGGAACCAACGGCTACGAGCAGTACTTC.

CDR3 region: CASSKMTGGNTGELFF. The CDR3 DNA sequence: TGTGCCAGCAGCAAAATGACAGGGGGGAACACCGGGGAGCTGTTTTTT. This chain uses TRBV7-3 with TRBJ2-2, with 9 nucleotides matching TRBD1. The CDR3 is 16 residues long. Germline V gene lookup returns CDR1 SGHTA and CDR2 FQGTGA. V lost 5 bases and J lost 1; bases outside the gene matches: 5. The entire variable domain, with the rest obtained from reference TRBV7-3 and TRBJ2-2, is as follows: GAGVSQTPSNKVTEKGKYVELRCDPISGHTALYWYRQSLGQGPEFLIYFQGTGAADDSGLPNDRFFAVRPEGSVSTLKIQRTERGDSAVYLCASSKMTGGNTGELFFGEGSRLTVL.

A word on this clonotype: Compared with germline, one end of the junction differs, possibly owing to a read error. The chain uses TRBV15 and TRBJ2-3, with TRBD1 as a possible D gene (5 bases). Germline V gene sequence: CDR1 LNHNV, CDR2 YYDKDF (reference sequence). CDR3 length: 13 amino acids. The CDR3 here is CTTSLDSPHGQYF. As DNA, the CDR3 is TGTACCACCAGCCTTGACAGTCCCCATGGGCAGTATTTT. Full variable domain (missing parts from reference TRBV15 and TRBJ2-3): DAMVIQNPRYQVTQFGKPVTLSCSQTLNHNVMYWYQQKSSQAPKLLFHYYDKDFNNEADTPDNFQSRRPNTSFCFLDIRSPGLGDTAMYLCTTSLDSPHGQYFGPGTRLTVL.

The rearrangement joins TRBV21-1 to TRBJ2-1; whether TRBD1, the table's D call, matches the DNA was not checked. TRBV21-1 is a pseudogene. CDR3 length equals 18 residues. The DNA of the CDR3 is TGTGCCAGCAGCAAAGCGCTGGAGGGGGCTGAGCGGTACAATGAGCAGTTCTTC. It encodes CASSKALEGAERYNEQFF.

This clonotype was recorded a few times. The chain links TRBV6-2 or TRBV6-3 to TRBJ1-2, with unresolved D. In germline, CDR1 is MNHEY, CDR2 SVGEGT. The V gene lost 5 bases and the J gene lost 7 bases, with 14 bases spanning the gap. The CDR3 covers 13 residues. CDR3 sequence reads: CASSPGRSSGYTF. DNA for the CDR3: TGTGCCAGCAGTCCCGGGAGGAGCAGTGGCTACACCTTC.

Points on this clonotype: The junction departs from the called germline gene at one end, perhaps through a read error. The J gene is TRBJ2-1, the V gene TRBV4-1; D gene unclear. Germline assignment: CDR1 MGHRA and CDR2 YSYEKL. This CDR3 contains 14 residues. CDR3 in DNA: TGCGTCAGCAGCCAAGATAACCGTTACAATGAGCAGTTCTTC. Its translation is CVSSQDNRYNEQFF.

Concerning this clonotype: One end of the junction fails to match germline, which may point to a read error. This chain links TRBV25-1 with TRBJ2-1; possible D gene TRBD2, 6 bases. The germline V gene encodes CDR1 MGHDK and CDR2 SYGVNS. The CDR3 loop spans 16 amino acids. In DNA form, the CDR3 reads TGTGCCAGCAGTGAATACTCCGGGAGCTCCCACAATGAGCAGTTCTTC. Translated, it gives CASSEYSGSSHNEQFF.

This clonotype has more than one count but fewer than ten. The V and J genes are TRBV3-1 and TRBJ1-6; D is ambiguous. The germline CDR1 and CDR2 sequences are LGHDT and YNNKEL (reference sequence). The CDR3 consists of 16 residues. V lost 1 base, J lost 12 bases, and 19 bases lay in between. The CDR3 nucleotides are TGTGCCAGCAGCCAAGTAGGGCAGCTCCTCAGAGGACCCCTCCACTTT. Translated: CASSQVGQLLRGPLHF.

This clonotype came up a few times. The junction differs from germline at one of its ends, possibly a read error. The V gene is TRBV5-1, the J gene TRBJ1-1, with unresolved D. This CDR3 has 14 residues. The germline V gene has CDR1 SGHRS and CDR2 YFSETQ. CDR3 loop: CASSHLRENTEAFF. CDR3 bases: TGTGCCAGCAGCCATCTTAGGGAGAACACTGAAGCTTTCTTT.

The genes are TRBV11-3 and TRBJ2-5, with a tentative D call TRBD1 (6 bases). This CDR3 has 14 residues. The germline gives CDR1 SGHNT, CDR2 YENEEA. V lost 5 bases and J lost 1, with 11 bases in between. CDR3 coding DNA: TGTGCCAGCAGCCAACTGGGGGCCCAAGAGACCCAGTACTTC. Translation: CASSQLGAQETQYF.

The chain links TRBV2 to TRBJ2-7; D call uncertain. Germline CDR1 is SNHLY and CDR2 is FYNNEI. The ends were cut back, 3 bases at V and 2 bases at J, with 14 bases in the middle. The CDR3 totals 15 residues. The chain's CDR3 is CASSDNAIPTYEQYF. CDR3 nucleotide sequence: TGTGCCAGCAGTGATAATGCTATCCCCACCTACGAGCAGTACTTC.

As regards this clonotype: Germline and junction disagree at one end, which may indicate a read error. The chain couples TRBV2 to TRBJ1-2; the D is unclear. The CDR3 has 16 residues. CDR1 is SNHLY and CDR2 is FYNNEI in the germline V gene. The CDR3 reads CASSGAGRPTRYDYTF. CDR3 bases: TGTGCCAGCAGTGGGGCAGGTAGACCGACCAGGTATGACTACACCTTC.

This sequence joins TRBV12-3 or TRBV12-4 and TRBJ2-1; D is possibly TRBD1 (6 bases). This CDR3 has 13 amino acids. Between the trimmed V and J ends, which lost 5 bases and 9 bases, there was a span of 14 bases. The CDR3 sequence is CASSQRQDREQFF. The DNA of the CDR3 is TGTGCCAGCAGTCAACGACAGGATCGTGAGCAGTTCTTC.

The chain couples TRBV3-1 to TRBJ2-7; maybe TRBD1 (5 bases). Trimming cost V 0 bases and J 8 bases, with 17 bases left between them. Germline V CDR1 and CDR2: LGHDT, YNNKEL (reference sequence). The CDR3 spans 15 residues. CDR3 nucleotide sequence: TGTGCCAGCAGCCAAGATTTGCCAGGGCAGTACAAGCAGTACTTC. This encodes CASSQDLPGQYKQYF.

As for this clonotype: This may be a read error, as it is one base from a much larger clone. This chain connects TRBV20-1 to TRBJ2-5, with D maybe TRBD2 (5 bases). Germline V lookup: CDR1 DFQATT, CDR2 SNEGSKA (reference sequence). The CDR3 contains 11 residues. CDR3 coding DNA: TGCAGGACGGACTACCAAGAGACCCAGTACTTC. It codes for CRTDYQETQYF.

The rearrangement links TRBV6-6 to TRBJ1-1; TRBD1 is a possible D gene (6 bases). Trimming pared 2 bases from V and 5 bases from J, leaving 15 bases between. Germline CDR1 and CDR2: MNHNY and SVGAGI (reference sequence). The CDR3 spans 15 residues. CDR3 DNA sequence: TGTGCCAGCAGTTACGCAAGGGGGGGGGCGACTGAAGCTTTCTTT. Translated: CASSYARGGATEAFF.

The gene calls are TRBV25-1 and TRBJ2-1, with TRBD1 matching 10 bases. This CDR3 spans 17 amino acids. The junction had 16 bases not matched to a gene; V was cut back by 3 bases and J by 11 bases. Germline V gene data show CDR1 as MGHDK and CDR2 as SYGVNS. CDR3 sequence reads: CASSEYRGQGSGGKQFF. In DNA, the CDR3 is TGTGCCAGCAGTGAGTATAGGGGACAGGGGAGCGGAGGTAAGCAGTTCTTC.